These T cell receptor beta chains were read from a single sample in a study of T cell repertoires in cytomegalovirus infection. No cognate antigen is known for these TCRs. TCRdb independently ran MiXCR on the reads; one entry per CDR3 protein. The sample holds approximately 73,000 distinct CDR3 sequences, roughly 37% seen once. The sample here was CD8+ T cells from cultured PBMCs, taken from culture after CMV antigen stimulation. The receptor source for this set is a human donor in good health (CMV status not recorded). Some clones in this sample may be carry-over from other donors' samples. CDR3s include the opening cysteine and the closing phenylalanine or tryptophan. Fields, in order: V gene, J gene, clone size, CDR3 protein. A row's size may be missing; if present it is once, few, many or a size class.

>TRBV29-1|TRBJ1-1|few
CSVDTSGKTEAFF
>TRBV11-2|TRBJ2-3|few
CASSLGGAETDTQYF
>TRBV7-2|TRBJ2-7|many
CASSLDLWNEQYF
>TRBV6-5|TRBJ2-2|few
CASTEHHLREMNTGELFF
>TRBV7-3|TRBJ1-2|few
CASSLSGTGLGLNYGYTF
>TRBV6-2/TRBV6-3|TRBJ2-3|.
CASSYSSAEGDTQYF
>TRBV6-1|TRBJ1-1|few
CASSDGGSYTEAFF
>TRBV18|TRBJ2-2|.
CASSADRGRGTGELFF
>TRBV7-6|TRBJ2-1|.
CASSFSGGPGGEQFF
>TRBV7-8|TRBJ1-2|few
CASSLGGSHYGYTF
>TRBV12-3/TRBV12-4|TRBJ1-5|.
CASSLWGTGQPQHF
>TRBV27|TRBJ1-6|.
CASSYLVTTLSGSPLHF
>TRBV28|TRBJ2-7|.
CASSRRTPFYEQYF
>TRBV7-9|TRBJ2-2|.
CASSPPGQGTNTGELFF
>TRBV6-2/TRBV6-3|TRBJ1-1|few
CASSSLTGIKNTEAFF
>TRBV6-1|TRBJ1-4|few
CASSADLIEKLFF
>TRBV19|TRBJ2-1|.
CASSSAHHEQFF
>TRBV2|TRBJ2-3|.
CASSDEGPTRADTQYF
>TRBV12-3/TRBV12-4|TRBJ1-1|.
CASSGGVWTEAFF
>TRBV2|TRBJ2-1|.
CATLQEAGHNEQFF
>TRBV7-2|TRBJ1-2|few
CASSLADRTLWGYTF
>TRBV7-6|TRBJ2-3|.
CASSSSGTSSDTQYF
>TRBV3-1|TRBJ2-1|.
CASSLGGSAGNEQFF
>TRBV2|TRBJ2-7|.
CASRAAGQPLYEQYF
>TRBV29-1|TRBJ2-3|few
CSVWTSAPTDTQYF
>TRBV4-2|TRBJ1-2|.
CASSQFPGQGVDGYTF
>TRBV7-4|TRBJ2-1|.
CASSLGTRGDF
>TRBV27|TRBJ1-5|.
CASSGRGLSNQPQHF
>TRBV12-3/TRBV12-4|TRBJ2-7|few
CASSARRGREYYEQYF
>TRBV4-1|TRBJ1-5|.
CASSQGPGNQPQHF
>TRBV6-2/TRBV6-3|TRBJ1-1|.
CASSEHHSLNTEAFF
>TRBV20-1|TRBJ1-6|.
CSAREDVQAGKLWGSPLHF
>TRBV27|TRBJ2-1|.
CASSGENEQFF
>TRBV7-1|TRBJ1-1|.
CASSNRGTEAFF
>TRBV7-8|TRBJ1-4|once
CASSAGSTNEKLFF
>TRBV24-1|TRBJ2-3|few
CATSDPGTGEDTQYF
>TRBV4-1|TRBJ1-2|.
CASSQDGQGLNYGYTF
>TRBV7-9|TRBJ2-7|.
CASSLGGRGPSYEQYF
>TRBV7-9|TRBJ2-7|.
CASSSGRNEQYF
>TRBV7-6|TRBJ2-7|few
CASSLSQGYYEQYF
>TRBV4-1|TRBJ1-5|few
CASSPRTDSNQPQHF
>TRBV28|TRBJ1-5|.
CASSYHTGGQPQHF
>TRBV4-1|TRBJ1-5|.
CASSLARAQPQHF
>TRBV12-3/TRBV12-4|TRBJ2-3|.
CASSTAGTRSTDTQYF
>TRBV6-5|TRBJ2-7|many
CASSYSGEGPYEQYF
>TRBV7-8|TRBJ1-1|.
CASSLTGTVNTEAFF
>TRBV14|TRBJ2-1|.
CASSPSTVPYINEQFF
>TRBV5-6|TRBJ1-2|.
CASSFGTVYGYTF
>TRBV19|TRBJ1-5|.
CASSSAVEEGNQPQHF
>TRBV7-8|TRBJ2-3|few
CASSFSVRSTDTQYF
>TRBV7-6|TRBJ2-2|.
CASSLRQGGYTGELFF
>TRBV7-9|TRBJ2-3|once
CASSFPSGLAGGKDTQYF
>TRBV29-1|TRBJ2-1|.
CSVPGHEYNEQFF
>TRBV7-8|TRBJ1-2|few
CASSLRGSYGYTF
>TRBV6-1|TRBJ2-1|.
CASSEASGGEYNEQFF